This record concerns one TCR beta chain sequence. The data stem from a study of shared clonotypes between healthy human individuals. Overall study context: Per donor, three plates held CD4 naive cells, three held CD4 memory, two held CD8 naive and one held CD8 memory.

This CDR3 contains 16 residues. CD8 cells classed as naive were CD45RO-negative and positively selected for CCR7, excluding terminally differentiated effector memory CD45RA+ cells. TCRdb's copy holds only in-frame clones and misses some; the assay was immunoSEQ multiplex PCR. The sample lists about 2 million clones; about 95% were seen once. The sample consisted of naive CD8+ T cells sorted from blood. The receptor was derived from a young man in good health. V usage is TRBV21-1 and J usage is TRBJ1-2; the table gives TRBD1 as D, unverified against the DNA. TRBV21-1 is annotated as a pseudogene. The CDR3 DNA reads TGTGCCAGCAGCAAAGGGGGACAGATCGCTCTCTATGGCTACACCTTC. Translated, it gives CASSKGGQIALYGYTF.